This T cell receptor beta chain is drawn from a study of shared clonotypes between healthy human individuals. Repertoires were generated with immunoSEQ multiplex PCR, while TCRdb's copy carries only in-frame clones and drops some. This table holds around 650,000 clones, approximately 96% found once. CDR3 length: 14 amino acids. Trimming shortened V by 7 bases and J by 2 bases, and 14 bases separated the two germline ends. Per the germline V gene, CDR1 is MNHEY and CDR2 is SVGAGI. Naivety among CD8 cells was defined by CD45RO negativity and positive CCR7 selection, thereby excluding terminally differentiated effector memory CD45RA+ cells.

The sequence was collected from a woman younger than 45 in good health. The J gene is TRBJ2-5, the V gene TRBV6-5, with D unclear. The specimen was naive CD8+ T cells sorted from blood. CDR3 protein: CASKLVSFQETQYF. CDR3 DNA: TGTGCCAGCAAACTTGTGAGTTTTCAAGAGACCCAGTACTTC.